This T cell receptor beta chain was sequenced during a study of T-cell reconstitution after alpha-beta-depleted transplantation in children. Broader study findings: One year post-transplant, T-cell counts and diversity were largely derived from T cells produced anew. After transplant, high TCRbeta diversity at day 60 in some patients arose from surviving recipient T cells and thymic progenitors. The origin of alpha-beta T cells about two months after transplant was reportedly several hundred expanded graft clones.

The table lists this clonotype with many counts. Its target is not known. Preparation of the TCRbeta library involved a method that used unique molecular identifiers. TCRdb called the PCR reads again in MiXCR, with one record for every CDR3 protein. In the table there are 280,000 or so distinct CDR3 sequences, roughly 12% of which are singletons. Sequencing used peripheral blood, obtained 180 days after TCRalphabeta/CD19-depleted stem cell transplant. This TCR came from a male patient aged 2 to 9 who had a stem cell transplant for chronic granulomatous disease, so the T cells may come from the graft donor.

The CDR3: CASSPYQGGTEAFF. In nucleotides, the CDR3 is TGTGCCAGCTCACCGTATCAGGGTGGCACTGAAGCTTTCTTT. The chain recombines TRBV18 with TRBJ1-1; TRBD1 is a possible D gene (5 bases). The CDR3 covers 14 residues. V gave up 3 bases and J gave up 4 bases, with 12 bases separating them. Germline CDR1 KGHSH, CDR2 LQKENI.